Each of the 2 T cell receptor beta chains below was sequenced from the same sample in a study of cytomegalovirus exposure and HLA in healthy donors. Use of 60 Vbeta and 13 Jbeta primers characterized the PCR. Clones were read by immunoSEQ multiplex PCR, and TCRdb kept only the in-frame ones, dropping some. The sample lists under 40,000 clones, roughly 76% seen once, with around 8.2% in the top ten. Sequencing input: PBMCs. The origin of the receptors is a young woman in good health and CMV-seropositive.

The chain combines TRBV28 with TRBJ2-3, with 10 bases matching TRBD2. The V gene end was trimmed by 2 bases and the J gene end by 1 base; junction bases not matched to a gene: 0. The CDR3 loop spans 15 amino acids. The germline V gene has CDR1 MDHEN and CDR2 SYDVKM. The CDR3, as DNA: TGTGCCAGCAGTTTAGGGACTAGCGGCACAGATACGCAGTATTTT. Its translation is CASSLGTSGTDTQYF.

This chain connects TRBV11-2 to TRBJ2-7; a possible D gene is TRBD1 (5 bases). CDR1 and CDR2 from the germline V gene are SGHAT and FQNNGV. The CDR3 runs 14 residues. V was pared by 6 bases and J by 0 bases, with 12 bases between. CDR3 sequence: CASRQGYSSYEQYF. The CDR3 nucleotides read TGTGCCAGCAGGCAGGGCTACAGCTCCTACGAGCAGTACTTC.